Below are 8 T cell receptor beta chains sequenced from a single sample in a study of blood T cell repertoires in COVID-19. Clones were read by immunoSEQ multiplex PCR, and TCRdb kept only the in-frame ones, dropping some. The data hold some 220,000 clones, with roughly 88% observed a single time. Sequenced material: peripheral blood. The receptors originated from a man in his forties or fifties with active or convalescent COVID-19.

About this clone itself: Relative to the germline gene, one junction end is altered; a read error may explain this. The chain is built from TRBV20-1 and TRBJ2-7; possible D gene TRBD2, 6 bases. CDR1 and CDR2 from the germline V gene are DFQATT and SNEGSKA (reference sequence). The CDR3 is 11 amino acids. The CDR3 reads CSAGGVYGQYF. CDR3 bases: TGCAGTGCCGGCGGGGTCTACGGGCAGTACTTC.

This clone appeared once. The gene calls are TRBV6-5 and TRBJ1-2; possible D gene TRBD1, 5 bases. Germline assignment: CDR1 MNHEY and CDR2 SVGAGI. V gave up 6 bases and J gave up 5 bases, with 16 bases separating them. The CDR3 contains 14 residues. The CDR3 DNA sequence: TGTGCCAGCAGCTCGGTTGGCGCAGGGTATGGCTACACCTTC. It yields the protein CASSSVGAGYGYTF.

The V and J genes are TRBV5-8 and TRBJ2-3, with TRBD1 identical over 7 bases. This CDR3 spans 15 amino acids. Germline V gene data show CDR1 as SGHTS and CDR2 as YDEGEE. V trimming: 0 bases; J trimming: 3 bases; junction bases outside the gene matches: 4. The CDR3 region is CASSLDRGRTDTQYF. CDR3 coding DNA: TGTGCCAGCAGCTTGGATAGGGGGCGGACAGATACGCAGTATTTT.

The chain uses TRBV6-2 or TRBV6-3 and TRBJ2-3; the D gene is possibly TRBD1 (6 bases). Trimming removed 6 bases from V and 1 base from J, with 11 bases in between. Germline V CDR1 and CDR2: MNHEY, SVGEGT. CDR3 length: 14 amino acids. The CDR3 region has the DNA TGTGCCAGCAGCCGTTCAGGGGGCACAGATACGCAGTATTTT. It encodes CASSRSGGTDTQYF.

The rearrangement uses TRBV7-9 and TRBJ2-1, with TRBD2 identical over 12 bases. In germline, CDR1 is SEHNR, CDR2 FQNEAQ (reference sequence). Trimming at V came to 4 bases and at J to 7 bases, leaving 2 bases not matched to a gene. The CDR3 runs 14 residues. The CDR3 sequence: CASSSSGRGNEQFF. Here the CDR3 DNA reads TGTGCCAGCAGCTCTAGCGGGAGGGGGAATGAGCAGTTCTTC. Complete variable domain (other parts from reference TRBV7-9 and TRBJ2-1): DTGVSQNPRHKITKRGQNVTFRCDPISEHNRLYWYRQTLGQGPEFLTYFQNEAQLEKSRLLSDRFSAERPKGSFSTLEIQRTEQGDSAMYLCASSSSGRGNEQFFGPGTRLTVL.

The gene calls are TRBV4-1 and TRBJ2-3; tentative D call: TRBD2 (5 bases). Germline lookup yields CDR1 MGHRA and CDR2 YSYEKL. CDR3 size: 14 residues. V was shortened by 0 bases and J by 4 bases, with 8 bases between the two germline ends. CDR3 sequence reads: CASSQDEEADTQYF. The CDR3, as DNA: TGCGCCAGCAGCCAAGACGAGGAGGCAGATACGCAGTATTTT.

This chain uses TRBV2 with TRBJ1-2; D gene unclear. Trimming removed 4 bases at V and 8 bases at J, with 11 bases between. This CDR3 is built from 12 residues. Germline V gene lookup returns CDR1 SNHLY and CDR2 FYNNEI. The CDR3 reads CASSVGRRGYTF. The DNA for the CDR3 is TGTGCCAGCAGTGTCGGCAGGCGAGGCTACACCTTC.

This sequence joins TRBV5-1 and TRBJ2-7; TRBD2 agrees at 10 bases. The length of the CDR3 is 15 residues. Unmatched junction bases numbered 3, after V lost 0 bases and J lost 3 bases. In germline, CDR1 is SGHRS, CDR2 YFSETQ. The CDR3 is CASSLVGTSVYEQYF. The DNA for the CDR3 is TGCGCCAGCAGCTTGGTGGGGACTAGCGTCTACGAGCAGTACTTC.